This T cell receptor (beta chain) was sequenced during a study of OX40 agonist ivuxolimab in advanced cancers. On the study more broadly: Participants, approximately 81% male, averaged approximately 56 years of age, ranging from roughly 23 to 80.

Assay used: immunoSEQ multiplex PCR; TCRdb lists only in-frame clones, some missing. This repertoire shows 95,000 to 150,000 clones, approximately 90% found once; its top ten account for around 0.81%. Germline V gene sequence: CDR1 SGHRS, CDR2 YFSETQ. V shed 0 bases and J 0 bases; nucleotides not matched to a gene: 3. The CDR3 runs 15 residues. Source: CD4+ or CD8+ T cells sorted from blood, taken in a trial of the OX40 agonist ivuxolimab. This receptor was taken from an adult with an advanced solid tumor such as melanoma, head and neck, liver or kidney cancer. The V call is TRBV5-1, the J call TRBJ2-7; 7 bases are shared with TRBD2. The CDR3 DNA is TGCGCCAGCAGCTTGGGGACTAGGGCCTCCTACGAGCAGTACTTC. Translation: CASSLGTRASYEQYF.